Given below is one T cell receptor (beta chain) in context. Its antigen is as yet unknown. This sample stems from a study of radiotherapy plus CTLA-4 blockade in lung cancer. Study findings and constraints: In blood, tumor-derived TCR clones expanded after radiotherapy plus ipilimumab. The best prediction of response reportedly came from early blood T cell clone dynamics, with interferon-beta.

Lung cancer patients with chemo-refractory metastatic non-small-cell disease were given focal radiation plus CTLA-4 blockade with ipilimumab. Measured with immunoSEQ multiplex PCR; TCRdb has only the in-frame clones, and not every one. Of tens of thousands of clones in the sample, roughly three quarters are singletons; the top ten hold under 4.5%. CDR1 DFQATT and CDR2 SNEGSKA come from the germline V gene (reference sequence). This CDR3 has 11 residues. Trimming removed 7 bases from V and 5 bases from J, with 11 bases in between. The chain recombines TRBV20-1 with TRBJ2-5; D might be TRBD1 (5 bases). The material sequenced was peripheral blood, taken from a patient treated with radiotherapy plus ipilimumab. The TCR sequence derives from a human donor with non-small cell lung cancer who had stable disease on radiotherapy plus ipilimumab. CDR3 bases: TGCAGTGAGGGGAAGGGGGAGACCCAGTACTTC. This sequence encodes CSEGKGETQYF.